A selection of T cell receptor beta chains follows, all from one sample in a study of blood T cells in healthy people across ages. TCRdb ran MiXCR on the 5' RACE reads and lists one entry per CDR3 protein. In the table there are fewer than 700,000 distinct CDR3 sequences, roughly 48% of which are singletons. The sample consisted of blood. These receptors came from a man older than 75 in good health. CDR3s include the opening cysteine and the closing phenylalanine or tryptophan. D genes are given only for firm matches. Size is omitted from some rows. Given values are once, few, many or a class for expanded clones.

.	TRBV20-1	.	TRBJ2-1	CSARARGIYNEQFF	TGCAGTGCTAGAGCTCGGGGTATCTACAATGAGCAGTTCTTC
few	TRBV29-1	.	TRBJ2-7	CSVEHGYEQYF	TGCAGCGTTGAACACGGGTACGAGCAGTACTTC
few	TRBV5-1	TRBD2	TRBJ2-7	CASRKVSSGTSYEQYF	TGCGCCAGCAGAAAGGTATCTAGCGGGACCTCCTACGAGCAGTACTTC
few	TRBV24-1	.	TRBJ2-1	CATSLHNEQFF	TGTGCCACCAGTCTACACAATGAGCAGTTCTTC
.	TRBV28	.	TRBJ1-2	CASSAGVYGYTF	TGTGCCAGCAGTGCGGGGGTATATGGCTACACCTTC
.	TRBV20-1	.	TRBJ1-5	CSAAHGEGQPQHF	TGCAGTGCTGCCCATGGGGAGGGTCAGCCCCAGCATTTT
.	TRBV29-1	TRBD2	TRBJ2-1	CSEGLAGNNEQFF	TGCAGCGAGGGACTAGCGGGGAACAATGAGCAGTTCTTC
.	TRBV12-3/TRBV12-4	.	TRBJ2-2	CASRKLRQNTGELFF	TGTGCCAGCAGAAAACTTAGGCAGAACACCGGGGAGCTGTTTTTT
.	TRBV7-2	.	TRBJ2-1	CASSLDRYNNEQFF	TGTGCCAGCAGCTTAGACAGGTATAACAATGAGCAGTTCTTC
.	TRBV29-1	TRBD1	TRBJ2-7	CSARPGQDPGEQYF	TGCAGCGCCAGGCCTGGACAGGACCCTGGCGAGCAGTACTTC
.	TRBV6-5	.	TRBJ2-1	CASSYDSHNEQFF	TGTGCCAGCAGTTACGATTCCCACAATGAGCAGTTCTTC
.	TRBV11-2	.	TRBJ2-7	CASSPTTGTNEQYF	TGTGCCAGCAGCCCAACGACTGGCACTAACGAGCAGTACTTC
few	TRBV29-1	.	TRBJ2-5	CSVRVLVGETQYF	TGCAGCGTACGGGTCCTAGTCGGAGAGACCCAGTACTTC
.	TRBV5-1	.	TRBJ2-1	CASSLGQGNHNEQFF	TGCGCCAGCAGCTTGGGGCAGGGGAACCACAATGAGCAGTTCTTC
few	TRBV7-2	.	TRBJ2-3	CASSAISTDTQYF	TGTGCCAGCAGCGCAATCTCCACAGATACGCAGTATTTT
.	TRBV20-1	TRBD1	TRBJ1-2	CSARPGQGASGYTF	TGCAGTGCTAGACCAGGACAGGGGGCATCGGGCTACACCTTC
.	TRBV6-5	.	TRBJ2-3	CASTPLASTDTQYF	TGTGCCAGCACCCCGTTGGCTAGCACAGATACGCAGTATTTT
.	TRBV3-1	.	TRBJ1-4	CASGQVVGLNEKLFF	TGTGCCAGCGGCCAAGTCGTAGGGCTTAATGAAAAACTGTTTTTT
.	TRBV28	TRBD1	TRBJ2-1	CASSFPEGQVDEQFF	TGTGCCAGCAGTTTCCCCGAGGGACAGGTCGATGAGCAGTTCTTC
.	TRBV27	TRBD1	TRBJ1-2	CASRVPGQGGYTF	TGTGCCAGCAGGGTCCCGGGACAGGGTGGCTACACCTTC
.	TRBV7-8	.	TRBJ1-6	CASSQTMLSPLHF	TGTGCCAGCAGCCAAACCATGCTTTCACCCCTCCACTTT
.	TRBV15	TRBD2	TRBJ2-5	CATSGGLGQYF	TGTGCCACCAGCGGAGGACTAGGGCAGTACTTC
few	TRBV4-1	.	TRBJ1-5	CASSQDPGNQPQHF	TGCGCCAGCAGCCAAGACCCGGGTAATCAGCCCCAGCATTTT
few	TRBV10-3	.	TRBJ2-1	CAISVSGGQENEQFF	TGTGCCATCAGTGTGTCGGGGGGACAAGAGAATGAGCAGTTCTTC
many	TRBV20-1	.	TRBJ2-1	CSARDWLARSSYNEQFF	TGCAGTGCTAGAGATTGGCTAGCGCGGAGCTCCTACAATGAGCAGTTCTTC
.	TRBV7-9	TRBD2	TRBJ2-7	CASSSGLSRYEQYF	TGTGCCAGCAGCTCGGGACTATCCCGCTACGAGCAGTACTTC
.	TRBV20-1	.	TRBJ2-3	CSVRGTPTDTQYF	TGCAGTGTCAGGGGGACTCCCACAGATACGCAGTATTTT
many	TRBV6-5	.	TRBJ2-5	CASRSRGRYQETQYF	TGTGCCAGCAGATCCCGGGGCCGTTACCAAGAGACCCAGTACTTC
few	TRBV20-1	.	TRBJ1-5	CSARGSFSDRPQHF	TGCAGTGCTAGAGGTTCCTTCTCCGATCGGCCCCAGCATTTT
.	TRBV6-2/TRBV6-3	.	TRBJ2-1	CASRDDSLNSYNEQFF	TGTGCCAGCCGGGACGACAGCCTCAACTCCTACAATGAGCAGTTCTTC
few	TRBV25-1	TRBD1	TRBJ2-1	CASSEWTGAYNEQFF	TGTGCCAGCAGTGAATGGACAGGAGCCTACAATGAGCAGTTCTTC
once	TRBV21-1	.	TRBJ2-3	CASSKADFFDTQYF	TGTGCCAGCAGCAAAGCCGACTTTTTTGATACGCAGTATTTT
.	TRBV20-1	TRBD2	TRBJ2-3	CGANGAGVDTQYF	TGCGGTGCCAACGGAGCGGGGGTGGATACGCAGTATTTT
.	TRBV27	.	TRBJ1-2	CASTLTRRHGYTF	TGTGCCAGCACCTTAACAAGGCGGCATGGCTACACCTTC
few	TRBV7-3	.	TRBJ1-1	CASSLIEPEAFF	TGTGCCAGCAGCTTAATAGAGCCTGAAGCTTTCTTT
few	TRBV20-1	TRBD2	TRBJ2-7	CSAWTSGSYEQYF	TGCAGTGCCTGGACTAGCGGGAGTTACGAGCAGTACTTC
.	TRBV2	.	TRBJ2-1	CASSETRSPNEQFF	TGTGCCAGCAGTGAGACCCGGTCCCCCAATGAGCAGTTCTTC
.	TRBV15	.	TRBJ2-5	CATSRGNIGADNEQYF	TGTGCCACCAGCAGGGGCAACATCGGGGCGGACAATGAGCAGTACTTC
.	TRBV20-1	.	TRBJ2-7	CSARDRGGSYEQYF	TGCAGTGCTAGAGATAGGGGGGGCTCCTACGAGCAGTACTTC
once	TRBV7-2	TRBD2	TRBJ2-1	CASSYTSGGRSSSYNEQFF	TGTGCCAGCAGCTACACTAGCGGGGGGCGTTCGAGCTCCTACAATGAGCAGTTCTTC
.	TRBV18	.	TRBJ2-1	CASSPYVNNEQFF	TGTGCCAGCTCACCTTACGTCAACAATGAGCAGTTCTTC